The 32 T cell receptor beta chains in this list originate from one sample, sequenced in a study of vaccination effects on CD4 cells after COVID-19. The method was immunoSEQ multiplex PCR; TCRdb's version includes in-frame clones alone and lacks a portion of them. The table lists around 50,000 clones, under 80% of them singletons, with 6.5% to 8.5% in the top ten. Antigens for these TCRs are unknown. Following an approximately eleven-day culture, CD4+ T cells were purified. Each person got two doses of an mRNA SARS-CoV-2 vaccine, BNT162b2 or mRNA-1273. This specimen consisted of CD4+ T cells from PBMCs cultured without peptide, obtained after COVID-19 vaccination. Source of these receptors: a human donor who received a COVID-19 vaccine.

This chain uses TRBV4-1 with TRBJ2-2, with D perhaps given as TRBD1 or TRBD2 (5 bases each). Germline V CDR1 and CDR2: MGHRA, YSYEKL. Trimming took 7 bases from V and 3 from J, leaving 18 bases between them. The CDR3 covers 16 residues. CDR3 in DNA: TGCGCCAGCAATCGGTGGGGGAGATGGGACACCGGGGAGCTGTTTTTT. Protein: CASNRWGRWDTGELFF.

The J gene is TRBJ2-7, the V gene TRBV5-6; a weak D match, TRBD1 (6 bases). The CDR3 totals 15 residues. Germline V gene data show CDR1 as SGHDT and CDR2 as YYEEEE. Trimming removed 0 bases at V and 3 bases at J, with 13 bases between. CDR3 DNA: TGTGCCAGCAGCTTGGTCTCGGGACAAGGCTACGAGCAGTACTTC. Residues: CASSLVSGQGYEQYF.

This clone was recorded only once. CDR3 in amino acids: CASSESGKYGYTF. Here the CDR3 DNA reads TGTGCCAGCAGTGAAAGTGGAAAGTATGGCTACACCTTC. The rearrangement uses TRBV6-1 and TRBJ1-2; D is ambiguous. Germline V gene lookup returns CDR1 MNHNS and CDR2 SASEGT. The CDR3 sequence is 13 residues long. Between the trimmed V and J ends, which lost 2 bases and 5 bases, there was a span of 9 bases.

The genes are TRBV18 and TRBJ1-4, with a weak D call TRBD1 (5 bases). Germline V CDR1 and CDR2: KGHSH, LQKENI. Deletions cut 3 bases from V and 8 bases from J, with 10 bases between. This CDR3 spans 13 amino acids. The CDR3, as DNA: TGTGCCAGCTCACCCCGGGACTTCGAAAAACTGTTTTTT. Translation: CASSPRDFEKLFF.

The rearrangement links TRBV7-8 to TRBJ2-5, with 7 bases matching TRBD2. The ends lost 7 bases at V and 5 bases at J; junction bases unmatched: 10. CDR1 is SGHVS and CDR2 is FQNEAQ in the germline V gene. The CDR3 is 14 residues long. The CDR3 coding sequence is TGTGCCAGCACTGAGCGGGACCTCAGGGAGACCCAGTACTTC. Protein sequence: CASTERDLRETQYF.

The chain links TRBV4-1 to TRBJ1-6; 9 bases match TRBD1. Germline CDR1 reads MGHRA; CDR2 reads YSYEKL. This CDR3 spans 15 amino acids. Trimming took 5 bases from V and 6 from J; bases not matched to a gene: 5. CDR3 in amino acids: CASSKGDRANSPLHF. The CDR3 DNA sequence: TGCGCCAGCAGCAAAGGGGACAGGGCTAATTCACCCCTCCACTTT.

The sample holds a few counts of this clone. V is TRBV21-1 and J is TRBJ2-2; TRBD1 is the table's D call, not checked against the DNA. TRBV21-1 is a documented pseudogene. The CDR3 length is 17 residues. As DNA, the CDR3 is TGTGCCAGCAGCCTTGGGGTGAACAGGGGGCGCGTCGGGGAGCTGTTTTTT. Amino acid sequence: CASSLGVNRGRVGELFF.

V is TRBV5-1 and J is TRBJ1-3; no reliable D call. Germline loops: CDR1 SGHRS, CDR2 YFSETQ. V lost 9 bases to trimming and J lost 0 bases, with 16 bases between them. The length of the CDR3 is 15 residues. The CDR3 sequence: CATTVDGSSGNTIYF. In nucleotides, the CDR3 is TGCGCCACCACCGTGGACGGCAGCTCTGGAAACACCATATATTTT.

The chain has TRBV29-1 and TRBJ2-7; D unresolved. Germline CDR1 is SQVTM and CDR2 is ANQGSEA. V was pared by 7 bases and J by 1 base, with 11 bases between. The length of the CDR3 is 12 residues. The CDR3: CSATSISYEQYF. CDR3 nucleotide sequence: TGCAGCGCAACATCTATATCCTACGAGCAGTACTTC.

By frequency in the sample, this clone is medium-sized. The CDR3 loop is CASSLIDRGNNQPQHF. CDR3 coding DNA: TGTGCCAGCAGCTTAATCGACAGGGGAAACAATCAGCCCCAGCATTTT. The J gene is TRBJ1-5, the V gene TRBV7-8; 8 bases map to TRBD1. The germline V gene encodes CDR1 SGHVS and CDR2 FQNEAQ. J gave up 3 bases and V 2 bases, and 6 bases lay outside the gene matches. The CDR3 is 16 residues long.

V usage is TRBV6-6 and J usage is TRBJ1-2, with TRBD1 identical over 9 bases. Germline CDR1 MNHNY, CDR2 SVGAGI (reference sequence). With 10 bases clipped from V and 4 bases from J, the junction kept 7 bases outside the gene matches. The CDR3 contains 13 residues. The CDR3 DNA sequence: TGTGCCACTACGGACAGGGGCCCCTATGGCTACACCTTC. Its translation is CATTDRGPYGYTF.

This clone was counted between two and nine times. CDR3 in amino acids: CASSSTVSSGSGETQYF. CDR3 in DNA: TGCGCCAGCAGCTCGACAGTTTCTAGCGGGAGCGGAGAGACCCAGTACTTC. This chain uses TRBV5-1 with TRBJ2-5; TRBD2 agrees at 10 bases. Per germline, CDR1 SGHRS and CDR2 YFSETQ. The CDR3 totals 17 residues. The V and J ends lost 3 bases and 4 bases, in that order; junction bases with no gene match: 12.

The chain employs TRBV5-4 and TRBJ2-3, with 14 bases aligning to TRBD2. Germline-derived CDR1 and CDR2 are SGHNT and YYREEE (reference sequence). Germline trimming cut 3 bases from V and 5 bases from J; bases unmatched to any gene: 5. The CDR3 extends over 16 amino acids. CDR3 protein: CASSSRLAGGRDTQYF. CDR3 DNA sequence: TGTGCCAGCAGCTCTCGACTAGCGGGAGGGAGAGATACGCAGTATTTT.

The sample holds a few counts of this clone. The chain employs TRBV6-5 and TRBJ1-5; D is unresolved. Trimming cost V 7 bases and J 0 bases, with 10 bases left between them. The germline V gene encodes CDR1 MNHEY and CDR2 SVGAGI. The length of the CDR3 is 14 residues. The CDR3 spells CASTPGYSNQPQHF. The CDR3 DNA reads as TGTGCCAGCACCCCCGGGTATAGCAATCAGCCCCAGCATTTT.

The V and J genes are TRBV18 and TRBJ2-5, with 7 bases lining up with TRBD1. V lost 3 bases and J lost 2; bases outside the gene matches: 6. The CDR3 spans 15 residues. Germline-derived CDR1 and CDR2 are KGHSH and LQKENI. The CDR3 bases are TGTGCCAGCTCACCGACGACAGGGATTCAAGAGACCCAGTACTTC. Translating gives CASSPTTGIQETQYF.

The chain employs TRBV18 and TRBJ2-3, with TRBD2 matching 11 bases. The CDR3 totals 14 residues. Germline values: CDR1 KGHSH, CDR2 LQKENI. J gave up 4 bases and V 4 bases, and 1 base lay outside the gene matches. The CDR3 DNA sequence: TGTGCCAGCTCACAACTAGCGGGAGCAGATACGCAGTATTTT. As protein: CASSQLAGADTQYF.

The chain carries TRBV19 and TRBJ2-3; TRBD2 aligns across 8 bases. The CDR3 extends over 15 amino acids. The V gene's germline CDR1 is LNHDA and CDR2 SQIVND (reference sequence). Germline trimming cut 2 bases from V and 1 base from J; bases unmatched to any gene: 2. The CDR3 sequence is CASSIRRGGTDTQYF. The CDR3 nucleotides read TGTGCCAGTAGTATACGGCGGGGGGGCACAGATACGCAGTATTTT. Complete variable domain (other parts from reference TRBV19 and TRBJ2-3): DGGITQSPKYLFRKEGQNVTLSCEQNLNHDAMYWYRQDPGQGLRLIYYSQIVNDFQKGDIAEGYSVSREKKESFPLTVTSAQKNPTAFYLCASSIRRGGTDTQYFGPGTRLTVL.

The V and J genes are TRBV6-5 and TRBJ1-2; 7 bases match TRBD1. The junction had 12 bases not matched to a gene; V was cut back by 4 bases and J by 7 bases. Germline V CDR1 and CDR2: MNHEY, SVGAGI. The CDR3 contains 15 residues. The CDR3 sequence is CASSFTTDRVAGYTF. For the CDR3, the DNA is TGTGCCAGCAGTTTCACTACCGACAGGGTTGCTGGCTACACCTTC.

V gene TRBV13 combines with J gene TRBJ2-1; possible D gene TRBD2, 6 bases. The length of the CDR3 is 14 residues. V was shortened by 5 bases and J by 4 bases, with 12 bases between the two germline ends. The germline gives CDR1 PRHDT, CDR2 FYEKMQ (reference sequence). The CDR3 reads CASSPGLDYNEQFF. In DNA, the CDR3 is TGTGCCAGCAGCCCGGGACTGGATTACAATGAGCAGTTCTTC.

This chain links TRBV5-4 with TRBJ2-2, with 8 nucleotides matching TRBD1. V trimming: 4 bases; J trimming: 8 bases; junction bases outside the gene matches: 1. The CDR3 sequence is 12 residues long. Germline-derived CDR1 and CDR2 are SGHNT and YYREEE (reference sequence). CDR3 sequence: CASSQGAGELFF. CDR3 in DNA: TGTGCCAGCAGCCAGGGGGCTGGGGAGCTGTTTTTT.

The chain carries TRBV27 and TRBJ1-6; D not certain. Germline V gene lookup returns CDR1 MNHEY and CDR2 SMNVEV (reference sequence). This CDR3 region has 14 residues. The V and J ends lost 7 bases and 7 bases respectively, with 14 bases between them. The chain's CDR3 is CASTPGLGNSPLHF. In nucleotides, the CDR3 is TGTGCCAGCACCCCTGGTTTAGGGAATTCACCCCTCCACTTT.

V usage is TRBV13 and J usage is TRBJ2-1, with TRBD2 as a possible D gene (6 bases). Germline V gene data show CDR1 as PRHDT and CDR2 as FYEKMQ (reference sequence). The CDR3 totals 12 residues. V lost 5 bases and J 11 bases, leaving 13 bases between the germline ends. CDR3 sequence reads: CASSQRTTKQFF. The CDR3, as DNA: TGTGCCAGCAGCCAGAGGACTACTAAGCAGTTCTTC.

CDR3 DNA: TGCGCCAGCAGCTTAGAGGAGAACACTGAAGCTTTCTTT. Its translation is CASSLEENTEAFF. V usage is TRBV5-1 and J usage is TRBJ1-1, with no clear D. The CDR3 has 13 amino acids. Deletions cut 2 bases from V and 1 base from J, with 6 bases between. The germline gives CDR1 SGHRS, CDR2 YFSETQ.

The chain has TRBV4-1 and TRBJ1-5; D is unresolved. CDR1 and CDR2 from the germline V gene are MGHRA and YSYEKL. The CDR3 sequence is 15 residues long. V was trimmed by 0 bases and J by 0 bases, leaving 6 bases between them. CDR3 nucleotides: TGCGCCAGCAGCCAAGAGCCTTATAGCAATCAGCCCCAGCATTTT. This encodes CASSQEPYSNQPQHF.

This chain's CDR3 is CASSLPSGNTIYF. The CDR3 DNA sequence: TGTGCCAGCAGCTTGCCCTCTGGAAACACCATATATTTT. This chain uses TRBV5-5 with TRBJ1-3, with D uncertain. This CDR3 is built from 13 residues. Germline CDR1 and CDR2: SGHKS and YYEKEE (reference sequence). Trimming cost V 1 base and J 0 bases, with 2 bases left between them.

This chain connects TRBV5-1 to TRBJ2-3, with unresolved D. CDR3 length equals 16 residues. V dropped 0 bases and J dropped 0 bases, with 11 bases sitting between them. Germline assignment: CDR1 SGHRS and CDR2 YFSETQ. The CDR3 DNA sequence: TGCGCCAGCAGCTTGGACACCGCTACTAGCACAGATACGCAGTATTTT. Translation gives CASSLDTATSTDTQYF.

This chain connects TRBV12-3 or TRBV12-4 to TRBJ2-7; D may be TRBD2 (5 bases). V was clipped by 5 bases and J by 3 bases, with 8 bases between them. The CDR3 consists of 12 residues. The CDR3 protein is CASSPGFYEQYF. CDR3 DNA sequence: TGTGCCAGCAGTCCGGGATTCTACGAGCAGTACTTC.

The V and J genes are TRBV25-1 and TRBJ1-1; TRBD1 is a possible D gene (5 bases). Germline values: CDR1 MGHDK, CDR2 SYGVNS. The ends were cut back, 6 bases at V and 1 base at J, with 9 bases in the middle. There are 13 residues in the CDR3. DNA for the CDR3: TGTGCCAGCAGGGGACGGACGAACACTGAAGCTTTCTTT. Amino acids: CASRGRTNTEAFF.

CDR3 in DNA: TGTGCCAGCAGCCTAGCGGGGGCGAACACCGGGGAGCTGTTTTTT. This gives the protein CASSLAGANTGELFF. The gene calls are TRBV6-4 and TRBJ2-2; 10 positions match TRBD2. With 6 bases clipped from V and 0 bases from J, the junction kept 1 base outside the gene matches. There are 15 residues in the CDR3. Germline CDR1 and CDR2: MRHNA and SNTAGT.

The chain links TRBV5-1 to TRBJ1-4, with D perhaps TRBD1 (5 bases). V lost 4 bases and J lost 7, with 17 bases in between. CDR1 is SGHRS, CDR2 YFSETQ, per germline. This CDR3 is built from 15 residues. This CDR3 reads CASSPDPGRVEKLFF. In DNA, the CDR3 is TGCGCCAGCAGCCCAGATCCAGGGAGGGTTGAAAAACTGTTTTTT.

V and J are TRBV2 and TRBJ2-7; no clear D. The CDR3 runs to 10 residues. Germline V gene lookup returns CDR1 SNHLY and CDR2 FYNNEI. Trimming took off 3 bases at V and 6 bases at J, with 3 bases between the two ends. The CDR3 here is CASSDFEQYF. The CDR3 nucleotides read TGTGCCAGCAGTGATTTCGAGCAGTACTTC. The full variable domain, completed using reference TRBV2 and TRBJ2-7, is EPEVTQTPSHQVTQMGQEVILRCVPISNHLYFYWYRQILGQKVEFLVSFYNNEISEKSEIFDDQFSVERPDGSNFTLKIRSTKLEDSAMYFCASSDFEQYFGPGTRLTVT.

This clone was observed a few times. CDR3 amino acids: CASRRVLVSEQFF. As DNA, the CDR3 is TGTGCCAGCAGACGAGTACTAGTCAGTGAGCAGTTCTTC. V and J are TRBV2 and TRBJ2-1; maybe TRBD2 (5 bases). The CDR3 runs 13 residues. Germline V gives CDR1 SNHLY, CDR2 FYNNEI. V lost 6 bases and J 9 bases, leaving 15 bases between the germline ends.